Sequencing of this T cell receptor beta chain was carried out in a study of response to subunit inactivated influenza vaccine. Study observations and caveats: Every seasonal influenza vaccination brings in few new T cells, the authors suggested.

MiXCR, applied by TCRdb to the RT-PCR reads, yields one record per CDR3 protein. The table lists 800,000 to 1,000,000 distinct CDR3 sequences, approximately 22% of them singletons. The germline V gene encodes CDR1 SGHDN and CDR2 FVKESK. V shed 1 base, J shed 4 bases, and the junction held 10 bases outside the gene matches. This CDR3 comprises 17 residues. In the case of this clonotype: Antigen unknown.

The material was PBMCs from blood, obtained about 5 days after vaccination. The V and J genes are TRBV14 and TRBJ2-1; 7 bases agree with TRBD2. The clonotype comes from a man aged 50 to 59 who received an inactivated influenza vaccine. The CDR3 protein is CASSQGPGGGRYNEQFF. CDR3 nucleotide sequence: TGTGCCAGCAGCCAAGGGCCGGGAGGCGGTCGTTACAATGAGCAGTTCTTC.